This entry lists 6 T cell receptor beta chains sequenced from one sample in a study of siplizumab effects on memory and regulatory T cells. Sequencing used immunoSEQ multiplex PCR; TCRdb keeps in-frame clones, though not all of them. In the table there are some 97,000 clones, 75% to 95% of which are singletons. Sequencing used CD4+ T cells sorted from blood. The receptors were sampled from a human donor in good health. Some clones in this sample may be carry-over from other donors' samples.

The gene calls are TRBV30 and TRBJ1-2, with 7 bases aligning to TRBD1. There are 14 residues in the CDR3. Germline values: CDR1 GTSNPN, CDR2 SVGIG (reference sequence). V was pared by 7 bases and J by 4 bases, with 12 bases of the junction left unmatched. The DNA for the CDR3 is TGTGCCTCCTTTTTAGGGACAGATTCCTATGGCTACACCTTC. Residues: CASFLGTDSYGYTF.

This rearrangement joins TRBV6-6 to TRBJ2-5, with 8 bases fitting TRBD2. V lost 2 bases and J lost 4; bases outside the gene matches: 6. Germline CDR1 MNHNY, CDR2 SVGAGI (reference sequence). CDR3 length: 15 amino acids. CDR3 DNA: TGTGCCAGCAGTTACACCGCGGGAGGCGGAGAGACCCAGTACTTC. It encodes CASSYTAGGGETQYF.

The chain recombines TRBV6-5 with TRBJ2-7; 10 bases map to TRBD1. The germline gives CDR1 MNHEY, CDR2 SVGAGI. CDR3 length: 15 residues. The V gene end was trimmed by 2 bases and the J gene end by 2 bases; junction bases not matched to a gene: 3. CDR3 in amino acids: CASSYQGQGAYEQYF. DNA of the CDR3: TGTGCCAGCAGTTACCAAGGACAGGGGGCCTACGAGCAGTACTTC.

The rearrangement joins TRBV5-1 to TRBJ2-6, with unresolved D. Germline loops: CDR1 SGHRS, CDR2 YFSETQ. The CDR3 covers 15 residues. The V gene lost 1 base and the J gene lost 2 bases, with 7 bases spanning the gap. In DNA, the CDR3 is TGCGCCAGCAGCTTGATCGTAGCTGGGGCCAACGTCCTGACTTTC. Protein sequence: CASSLIVAGANVLTF.

V gene TRBV10-1 combines with J gene TRBJ2-1; D tentatively reads TRBD1 or TRBD2 (5 bases each). Trimming removed 2 bases from V and 0 bases from J, with 11 bases in between. The germline V gene encodes CDR1 WNHNN and CDR2 SYGVQD (reference sequence). There are 16 residues in the CDR3. The CDR3 nucleotides read TGCGCCAGCAGTGAGCTTGGGGGTTACTCCTACAATGAGCAGTTCTTC. This codes for CASSELGGYSYNEQFF.

In DNA form, the CDR3 reads TGTGCCAGCAGCGTAGTCGGGTTAAACACCGGGGAGCTGTTTTTT. Protein sequence: CASSVVGLNTGELFF. V and J are TRBV9 and TRBJ2-2, with D unresolved. The germline V gene has CDR1 SGDLS and CDR2 YYNGEE. The CDR3 is 15 residues long. V gave up 0 bases and J gave up 2 bases, with 8 bases separating them.